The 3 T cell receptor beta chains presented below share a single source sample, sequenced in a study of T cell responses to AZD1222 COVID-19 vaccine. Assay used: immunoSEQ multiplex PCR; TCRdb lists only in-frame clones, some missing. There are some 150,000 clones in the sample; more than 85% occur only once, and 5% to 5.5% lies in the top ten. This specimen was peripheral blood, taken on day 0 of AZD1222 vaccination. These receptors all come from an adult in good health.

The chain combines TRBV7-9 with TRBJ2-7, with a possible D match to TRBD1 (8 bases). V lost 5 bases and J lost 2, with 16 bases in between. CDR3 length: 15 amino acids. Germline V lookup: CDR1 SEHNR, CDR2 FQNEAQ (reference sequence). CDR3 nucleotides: TGTGCCAGCAGCACCATACAGGGGGGGCCCTACGAGCAGTACTTC. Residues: CASSTIQGGPYEQYF.

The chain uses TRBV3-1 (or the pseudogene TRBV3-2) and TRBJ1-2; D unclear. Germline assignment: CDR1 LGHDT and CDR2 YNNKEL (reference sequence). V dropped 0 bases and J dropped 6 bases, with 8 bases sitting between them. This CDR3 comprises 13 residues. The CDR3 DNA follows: TGTGCCAGCAGCCAAGACTATGGACATGGCTACACCTTC. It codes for CASSQDYGHGYTF.

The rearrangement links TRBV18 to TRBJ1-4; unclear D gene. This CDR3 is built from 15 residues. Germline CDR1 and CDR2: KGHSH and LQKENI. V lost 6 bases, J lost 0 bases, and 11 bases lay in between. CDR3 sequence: CASSGRFTTNEKLFF. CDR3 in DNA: TGTGCCAGCTCGGGCAGATTCACAACTAATGAAAAACTGTTTTTT.